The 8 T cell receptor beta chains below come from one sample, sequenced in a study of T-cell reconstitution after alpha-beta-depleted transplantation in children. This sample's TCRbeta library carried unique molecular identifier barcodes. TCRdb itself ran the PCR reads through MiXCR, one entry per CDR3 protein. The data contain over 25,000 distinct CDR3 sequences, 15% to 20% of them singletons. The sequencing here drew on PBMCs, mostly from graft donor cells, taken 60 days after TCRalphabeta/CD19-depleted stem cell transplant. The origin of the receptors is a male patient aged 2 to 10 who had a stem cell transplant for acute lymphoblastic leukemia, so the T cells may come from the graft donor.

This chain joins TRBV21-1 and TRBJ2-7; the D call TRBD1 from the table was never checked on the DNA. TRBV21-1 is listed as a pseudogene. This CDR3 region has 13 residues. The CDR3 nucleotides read TGTGCCAGCAGAGTCGGGACAGGTTACGAGCAGTACTTC. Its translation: CASRVGTGYEQYF.

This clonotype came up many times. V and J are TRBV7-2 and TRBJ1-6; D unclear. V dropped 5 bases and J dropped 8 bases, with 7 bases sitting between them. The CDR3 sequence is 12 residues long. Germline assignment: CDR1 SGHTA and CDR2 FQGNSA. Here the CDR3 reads CASSLSYSPLHF. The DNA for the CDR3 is TGTGCCAGCAGCCTCTCTTATTCACCCCTCCACTTT.

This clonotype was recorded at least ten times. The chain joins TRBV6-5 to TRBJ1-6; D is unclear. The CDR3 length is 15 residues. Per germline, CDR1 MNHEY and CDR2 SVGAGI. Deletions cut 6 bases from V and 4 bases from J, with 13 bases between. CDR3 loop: CASSPWTVYNSPLHF. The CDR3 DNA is TGTGCCAGCAGCCCGTGGACCGTATATAATTCACCCCTCCACTTT.

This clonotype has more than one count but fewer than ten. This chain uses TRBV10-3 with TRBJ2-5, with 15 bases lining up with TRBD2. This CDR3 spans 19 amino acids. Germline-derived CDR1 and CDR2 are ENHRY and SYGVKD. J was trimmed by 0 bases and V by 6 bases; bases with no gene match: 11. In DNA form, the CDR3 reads TGTGCCATCAGCGCTCGTGTCGGGACTAGCGGGGGGAACCAAGAGACCCAGTACTTC. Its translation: CAISARVGTSGGNQETQYF.

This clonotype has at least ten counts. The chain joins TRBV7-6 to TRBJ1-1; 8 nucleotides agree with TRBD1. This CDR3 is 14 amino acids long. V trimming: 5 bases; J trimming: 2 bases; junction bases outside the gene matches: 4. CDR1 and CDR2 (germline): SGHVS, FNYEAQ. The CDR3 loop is CASSRRGRNTEAFF. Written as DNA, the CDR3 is TGTGCCAGCAGCCGCAGGGGGCGAAACACTGAAGCTTTCTTT.

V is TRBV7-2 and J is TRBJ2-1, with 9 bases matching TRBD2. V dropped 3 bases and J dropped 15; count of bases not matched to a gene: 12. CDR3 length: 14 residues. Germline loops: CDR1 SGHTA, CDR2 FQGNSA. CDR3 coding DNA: TGTGCCAGCAGCTTGGGGACTAGCCTTACGGACCTGTTCTTC. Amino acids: CASSLGTSLTDLFF.

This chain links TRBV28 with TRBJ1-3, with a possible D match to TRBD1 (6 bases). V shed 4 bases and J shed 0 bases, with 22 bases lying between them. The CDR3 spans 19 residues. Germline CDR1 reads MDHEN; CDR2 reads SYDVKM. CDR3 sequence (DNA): TGTGCCAGCAGTTCCCCTTTCCTCAAACAGGGCATCTCTGGAAACACCATATATTTT. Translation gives CASSSPFLKQGISGNTIYF.

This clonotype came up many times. CDR3: CSATRQGSSAGEQFF. The CDR3 DNA reads as TGCAGTGCAACCCGACAGGGATCCAGCGCGGGTGAGCAGTTCTTC. This chain links TRBV20-1 with TRBJ2-1, with 7 bases identical to TRBD1. The CDR3 runs to 15 residues. The germline V gene has CDR1 DFQATT and CDR2 SNEGSKA (reference sequence). V lost 6 bases, J lost 9 bases, and 17 bases stayed unmatched.